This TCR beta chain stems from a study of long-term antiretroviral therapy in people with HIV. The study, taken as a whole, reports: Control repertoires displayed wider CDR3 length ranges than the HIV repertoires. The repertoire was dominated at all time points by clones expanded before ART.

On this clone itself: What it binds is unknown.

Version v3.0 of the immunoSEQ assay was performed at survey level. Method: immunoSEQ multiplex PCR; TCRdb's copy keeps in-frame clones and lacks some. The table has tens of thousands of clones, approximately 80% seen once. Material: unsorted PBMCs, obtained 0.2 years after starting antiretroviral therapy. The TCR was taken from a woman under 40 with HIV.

The CDR3 sequence: CASSLARSAKETQYF. CDR3 DNA sequence: TGTGCCAGCAGTCTCGCAAGATCGGCGAAAGAGACCCAGTACTTC. This rearrangement joins TRBV7-2 to TRBJ2-5; D not certain. Deletions cut 6 bases from V and 3 bases from J, with 17 bases between. The CDR3 is 15 amino acids. The germline V gene has CDR1 SGHTA and CDR2 FQGNSA.